These 8 T cell receptor beta chains came from one sample sequenced in a study of blood T cell repertoires in COVID-19 (TCRdb year 2020). Libraries were constructed by the immunoSEQ multiplex PCR assay. This immuneACCESS table, as held by TCRdb, lists in-frame sequences with V and J called but not all clones. Of the missing ones, under half trace to an unresolved V gene in checked studies; the others have no known cause. A total of 150,000 to 180,000 clones appear in this sample, 76% of them only once. Around 3.4% of the sample comes from the top ten. Specimen: peripheral blood. These receptors came from an elderly woman with acute or convalescent COVID-19.

This clone was recorded only once. The chain employs TRBV5-4 and TRBJ2-1, with 9 positions matching TRBD2. The trim removed 0 bases at V and 7 bases at J, leaving 5 bases unmatched. CDR1 is SGHNT and CDR2 is YYREEE in the germline V gene (reference sequence). The CDR3 contains 15 residues. The CDR3 DNA reads TGTGCCAGCAGCTTGGACAGCGGGGGGCATAATGAGCAGTTCTTC. It specifies CASSLDSGGHNEQFF.

This clone was recorded only once. The chain uses TRBV5-1 and TRBJ2-5, with TRBD2 identical over 13 bases. The germline V gene encodes CDR1 SGHRS and CDR2 YFSETQ. V was clipped by 5 bases and J by 5 bases; unmatched bases: 9. This CDR3 contains 16 residues. The CDR3 loop reads CASSPGLAGEGETQYF. CDR3 DNA sequence: TGCGCCAGCAGTCCAGGACTAGCGGGAGAGGGGGAGACCCAGTACTTC.

This clone was found once. The chain is built from TRBV29-1 and TRBJ2-3; 7 bases align to TRBD1. Germline CDR1 is SQVTM and CDR2 is ANQGSEA. J was trimmed by 0 bases and V by 8 bases; bases with no gene match: 11. There are 15 residues in the CDR3. Written as DNA, the CDR3 is TGCAGCTTCTCCTACCGGGGACAGAGCACAGATACGCAGTATTTT. Encoded protein: CSFSYRGQSTDTQYF.

The genes are TRBV18 and TRBJ1-3; D is unresolved. V was cut by 6 bases and J by 3 bases, with 12 bases left in between. Per the germline V gene, CDR1 is KGHSH and CDR2 is LQKENI. This CDR3 is built from 14 residues. This chain's CDR3 is CASSPGVVGNTIYF. For the CDR3, the DNA is TGTGCCAGCTCCCCCGGGGTCGTTGGAAACACCATATATTTT.

Comment on this clone: The germline gene is not matched at one end of the junction; a read error may be the cause. The CDR3 protein is CSAGLAGGLLF. CDR3 nucleotide sequence: TGCAGTGCCGGACTAGCGGGGGGGCTGTTGTTT. The chain has TRBV20-1 and TRBJ2-3, with 15 bases aligning to TRBD2. The CDR3 totals 11 residues. In germline, CDR1 is DFQATT, CDR2 SNEGSKA (reference sequence).

This clone was seen just once. The gene calls are TRBV3-1 (or the pseudogene TRBV3-2) and TRBJ2-6, with 7 bases identical to TRBD1. Germline CDR1 is LGHDT and CDR2 is YNNKEL (reference sequence). The CDR3 sequence is 17 residues long. J gave up 1 base and V 4 bases, and 7 bases lay outside the gene matches. CDR3 in amino acids: CASSPVQGQSGANVLTF. DNA for the CDR3: TGTGCCAGCAGCCCCGTACAGGGACAGTCTGGGGCCAACGTCCTGACTTTC.

V and J are TRBV5-1 and TRBJ2-3, with TRBD2 matching 12 bases. CDR1 is SGHRS, CDR2 YFSETQ, per germline. After removal of 4 bases from V and 0 bases from J, the junction contained 3 bases not matched to a gene. The CDR3 totals 16 residues. The CDR3, as DNA: TGCGCCAGCAGCCCCGGGACTAGCGGGAGCACAGATACGCAGTATTTT. It translates to CASSPGTSGSTDTQYF.

This clone was found a few times. The V call is TRBV14, the J call TRBJ2-1; maybe TRBD2 (5 bases). The CDR3 length is 16 residues. V was clipped by 5 bases and J by 5 bases, with 19 bases between them. CDR1 SGHDN and CDR2 FVKESK come from the germline V gene. CDR3 protein: CASSKNRGLRNNEQFF. CDR3 DNA sequence: TGTGCCAGCAGCAAAAATAGAGGGTTGAGGAACAATGAGCAGTTCTTC.